This TCR beta chain was sequenced in a study of T cell responses to AZD1222 COVID-19 vaccine. Per the germline V gene, CDR1 is SGDLS and CDR2 is YYNGEE. V lost 0 bases, J lost 5 bases, and 14 bases lay in between. This CDR3 is built from 15 residues. General study findings and limits: Repertoires in all cases were sampled only once the peak T cell response had passed. Donors in the cohort were predominantly white British and more often female, and clonal diversity was possibly underestimated. Spike-specific TCR breadth and depth both grew after two AZD1222 doses.

As concerns this clone: The antigen is undetermined.

Profiling relied on immunoSEQ multiplex PCR, and the TCRdb table lists in-frame clones only, not all of them. The sample holds over 80,000 clones; approximately 90% are singletons and the top ten take 30% to 40%. The gene calls are TRBV9 and TRBJ1-1; D is ambiguous. The sequence was collected from an adult in good health. The material sequenced was peripheral blood, taken on day 0 of AZD1222 vaccination. CDR3 loop: CASSVGTVLGTEAFF. The CDR3 region has the DNA TGTGCCAGCAGCGTAGGAACGGTCTTGGGGACTGAAGCTTTCTTT.